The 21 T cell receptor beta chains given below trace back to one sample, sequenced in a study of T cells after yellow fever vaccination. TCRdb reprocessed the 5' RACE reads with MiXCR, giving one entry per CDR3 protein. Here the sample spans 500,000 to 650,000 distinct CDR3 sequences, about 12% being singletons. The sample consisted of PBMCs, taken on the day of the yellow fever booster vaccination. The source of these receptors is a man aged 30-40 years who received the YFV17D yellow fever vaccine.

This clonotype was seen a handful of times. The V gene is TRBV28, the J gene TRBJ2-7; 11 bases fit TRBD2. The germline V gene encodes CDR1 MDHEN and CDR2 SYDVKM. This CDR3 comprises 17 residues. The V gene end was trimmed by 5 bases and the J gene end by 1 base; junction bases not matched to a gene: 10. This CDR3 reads CASSEPGLAEGSYEQYF. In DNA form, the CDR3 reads TGTGCCAGCAGTGAGCCGGGACTAGCGGAGGGGTCCTACGAGCAGTACTTC.

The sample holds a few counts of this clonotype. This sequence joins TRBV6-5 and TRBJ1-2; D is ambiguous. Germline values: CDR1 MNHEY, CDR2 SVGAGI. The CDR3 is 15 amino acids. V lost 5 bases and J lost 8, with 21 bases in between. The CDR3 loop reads CASSNFPGLREGYTF. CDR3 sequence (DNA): TGTGCCAGCAGTAACTTCCCGGGCCTAAGGGAGGGCTACACCTTC.

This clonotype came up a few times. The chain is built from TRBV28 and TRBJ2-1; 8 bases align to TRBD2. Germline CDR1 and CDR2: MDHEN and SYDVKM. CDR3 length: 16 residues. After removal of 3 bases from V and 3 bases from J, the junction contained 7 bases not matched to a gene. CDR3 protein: CASSLDSGIVYNEQFF. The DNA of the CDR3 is TGTGCCAGCAGTTTGGATAGCGGGATTGTCTACAATGAGCAGTTCTTC.

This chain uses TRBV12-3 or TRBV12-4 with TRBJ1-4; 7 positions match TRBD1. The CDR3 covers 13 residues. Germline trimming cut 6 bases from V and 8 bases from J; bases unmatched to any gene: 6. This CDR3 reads CASSRQGYEKLFF. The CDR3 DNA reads TGTGCCAGCAGCCGACAGGGATACGAAAAACTGTTTTTT.

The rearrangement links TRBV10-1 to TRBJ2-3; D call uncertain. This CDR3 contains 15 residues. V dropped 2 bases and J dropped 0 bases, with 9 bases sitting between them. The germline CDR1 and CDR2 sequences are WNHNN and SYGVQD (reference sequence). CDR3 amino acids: CASSEGLGSTDTQYF. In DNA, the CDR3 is TGCGCCAGCAGTGAGGGGCTGGGGAGCACAGATACGCAGTATTTT.

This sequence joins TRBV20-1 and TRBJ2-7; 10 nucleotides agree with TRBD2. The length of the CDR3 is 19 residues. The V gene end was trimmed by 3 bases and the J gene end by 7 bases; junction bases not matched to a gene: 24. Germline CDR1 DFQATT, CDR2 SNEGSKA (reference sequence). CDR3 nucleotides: TGCAGTGCTAGTCCTGCCCTAGCGGGAGACTCTCCCATAGTCTATGAGCAGTACTTC. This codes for CSASPALAGDSPIVYEQYF.

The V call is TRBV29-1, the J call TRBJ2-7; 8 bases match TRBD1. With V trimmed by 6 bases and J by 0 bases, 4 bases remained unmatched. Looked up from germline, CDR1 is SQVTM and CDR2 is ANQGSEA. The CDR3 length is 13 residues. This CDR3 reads CSVPTGDSYEQYF. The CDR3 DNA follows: TGCAGCGTACCGACAGGGGACTCCTACGAGCAGTACTTC.

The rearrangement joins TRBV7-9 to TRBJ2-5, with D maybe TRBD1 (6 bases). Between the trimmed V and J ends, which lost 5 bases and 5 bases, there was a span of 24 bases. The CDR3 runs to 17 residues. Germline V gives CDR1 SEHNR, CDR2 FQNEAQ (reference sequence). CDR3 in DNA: TGTGCCAGCAGCGCCCCCCCCCAGGGACACAGTAGGGAGACCCAGTACTTC. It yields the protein CASSAPPQGHSRETQYF.

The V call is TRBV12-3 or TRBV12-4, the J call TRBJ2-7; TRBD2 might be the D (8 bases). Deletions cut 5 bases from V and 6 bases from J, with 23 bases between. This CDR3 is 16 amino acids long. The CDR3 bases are TGTGCCAGCAGTCCTACGGGAGGGTTCAGGGGGGTCGAGCAGTACTTC. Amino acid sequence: CASSPTGGFRGVEQYF.

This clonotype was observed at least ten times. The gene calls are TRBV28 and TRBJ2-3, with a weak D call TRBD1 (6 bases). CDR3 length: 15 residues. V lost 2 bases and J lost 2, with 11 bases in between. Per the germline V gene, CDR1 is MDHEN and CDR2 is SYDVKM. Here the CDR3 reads CASSLVAGATDTQYF. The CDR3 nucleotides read TGTGCCAGCAGTTTAGTGGCAGGGGCCACAGATACGCAGTATTTT.

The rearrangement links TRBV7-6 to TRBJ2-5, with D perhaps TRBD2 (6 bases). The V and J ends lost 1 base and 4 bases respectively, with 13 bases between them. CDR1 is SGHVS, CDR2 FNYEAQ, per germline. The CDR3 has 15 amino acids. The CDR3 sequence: CASSLGGGNRETQYF. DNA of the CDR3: TGTGCCAGCAGCTTAGGGGGCGGGAACAGAGAGACCCAGTACTTC.

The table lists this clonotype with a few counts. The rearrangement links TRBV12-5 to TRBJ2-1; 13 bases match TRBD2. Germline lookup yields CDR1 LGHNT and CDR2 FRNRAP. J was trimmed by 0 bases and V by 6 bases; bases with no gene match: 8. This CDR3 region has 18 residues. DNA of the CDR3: TGTGCTAGTGGGGGACTAGCGGGACCCACGAGCTCCTACAATGAGCAGTTCTTC. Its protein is CASGGLAGPTSSYNEQFF.

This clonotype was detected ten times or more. DNA for the CDR3: TGTGCCAGCAGCCACAGGGAGAATAATTCACCCCTCCACTTT. Protein: CASSHRENNSPLHF. V gene TRBV7-2 combines with J gene TRBJ1-6; a possible D gene is TRBD1 (6 bases). Germline V CDR1 and CDR2: SGHTA, FQGNSA. This CDR3 has 14 amino acids. V lost 5 bases and J lost 5, with 10 bases in between.

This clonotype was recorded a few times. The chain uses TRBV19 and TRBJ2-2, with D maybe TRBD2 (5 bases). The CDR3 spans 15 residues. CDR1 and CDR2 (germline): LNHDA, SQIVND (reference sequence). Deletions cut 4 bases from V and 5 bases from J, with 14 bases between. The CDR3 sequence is CASSKVGAGTGELFF. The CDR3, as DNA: TGTGCCAGTAGTAAGGTGGGAGCAGGAACCGGGGAGCTGTTTTTT. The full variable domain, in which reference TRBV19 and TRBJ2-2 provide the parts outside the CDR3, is DGGITQSPKYLFRKEGQNVTLSCEQNLNHDAMYWYRQDPGQGLRLIYYSQIVNDFQKGDIAEGYSVSREKKESFPLTVTSAQKNPTAFYLCASSKVGAGTGELFFGEGSRLTVL.

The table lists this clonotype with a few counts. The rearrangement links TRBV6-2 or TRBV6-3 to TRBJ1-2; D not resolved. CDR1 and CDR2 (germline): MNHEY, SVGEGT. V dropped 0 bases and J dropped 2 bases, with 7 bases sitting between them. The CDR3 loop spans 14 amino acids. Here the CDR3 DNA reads TGTGCCAGCAGTTACTCTAACGGAAACTATGGCTACACCTTC. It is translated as CASSYSNGNYGYTF.

The CDR3 spells CASSLAGQLSYEQYF. The CDR3 coding sequence is TGTGCCAGCAGCTTAGCGGGACAGCTCTCCTACGAGCAGTACTTC. The chain is built from TRBV7-2 and TRBJ2-7, with 7 bases that match TRBD1. Germline V gene sequence: CDR1 SGHTA, CDR2 FQGNSA. V gave up 0 bases and J gave up 0 bases; unmatched junction bases: 2. The CDR3 length is 15 residues.

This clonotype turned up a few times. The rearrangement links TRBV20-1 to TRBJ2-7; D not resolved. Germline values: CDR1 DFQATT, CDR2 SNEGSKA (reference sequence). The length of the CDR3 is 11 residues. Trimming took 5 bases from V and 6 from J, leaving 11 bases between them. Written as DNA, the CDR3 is TGCAGTGCTGTCATATTCACCGAGCAGTACTTC. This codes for CSAVIFTEQYF.

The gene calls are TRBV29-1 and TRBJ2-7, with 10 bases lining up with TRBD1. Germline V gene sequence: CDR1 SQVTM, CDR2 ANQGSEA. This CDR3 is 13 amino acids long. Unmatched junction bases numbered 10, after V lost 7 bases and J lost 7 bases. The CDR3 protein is CSATGTGVREQYF. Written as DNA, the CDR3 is TGCAGCGCAACAGGGACAGGGGTTCGGGAGCAGTACTTC.

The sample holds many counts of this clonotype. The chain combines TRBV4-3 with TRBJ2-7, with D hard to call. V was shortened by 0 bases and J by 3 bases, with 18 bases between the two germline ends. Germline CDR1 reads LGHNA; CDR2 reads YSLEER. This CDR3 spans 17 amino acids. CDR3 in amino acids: CASSQDLATTDGYEQYF. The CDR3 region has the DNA TGCGCCAGCAGCCAAGATTTGGCCACCACCGACGGCTACGAGCAGTACTTC.

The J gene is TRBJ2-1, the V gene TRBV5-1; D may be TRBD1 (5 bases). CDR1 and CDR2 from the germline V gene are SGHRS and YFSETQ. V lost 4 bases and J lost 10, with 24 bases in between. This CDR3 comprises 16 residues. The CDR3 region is CASSRAPGMNFGEQFF. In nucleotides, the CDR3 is TGCGCCAGCAGCAGGGCCCCAGGGATGAATTTTGGAGAGCAGTTCTTC.

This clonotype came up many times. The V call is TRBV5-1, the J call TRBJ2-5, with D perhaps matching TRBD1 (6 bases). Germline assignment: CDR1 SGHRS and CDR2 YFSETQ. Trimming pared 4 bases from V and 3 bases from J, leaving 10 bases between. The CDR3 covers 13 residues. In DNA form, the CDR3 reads TGCGCCAGCAGCCCCACAGGGAAAGAGACCCAGTACTTC. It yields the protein CASSPTGKETQYF. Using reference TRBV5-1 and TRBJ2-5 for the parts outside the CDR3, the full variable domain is KAGVTQTPRYLIKTRGQQVTLSCSPISGHRSVSWYQQTPGQGLQFLFEYFSETQRNKGNFPGRFSGRQFSNSRSEMNVSTLELGDSALYLCASSPTGKETQYFGPGTRLLVL.